Listed below are T cell receptor beta chains from one sample, sequenced in a study of blood T cell repertoires in COVID-19. Produced via immunoSEQ multiplex PCR; TCRdb's table is partial and in-frame only. The table lists about 300,000 clones, approximately 89% of them singletons. The sample consisted of peripheral blood. These receptors were collected from a woman aged 25-40 years with COVID-19, enrolled during active disease. CDR3s include the opening cysteine and the closing phenylalanine or tryptophan. The D gene is left open where the match is weak. Clone size is not always given. Where it is, it says once, few, many or a class for expanded clones.

CDR3 protein	CDR3 DNA	V gene	J gene	clone size	D gene
CAWTPDRDYGYTF	TGTGCCTGGACTCCGGACAGGGACTATGGCTACACCTTC	TRBV30	TRBJ1-2	-	TRBD1
CAINTGSDGYTF	TGTGCCATCAATACGGGGTCTGATGGCTACACCTTC	TRBV10-3	TRBJ1-2	-	-
CASSNSGGYTDTQYF	TGTGCCAGCAGCAATAGCGGGGGGTACACAGATACGCAGTATTTT	TRBV7-9	TRBJ2-3	-	TRBD2
CASSYGGWEAFF	TGTGCCAGCAGTTACGGGGGCTGGGAAGCTTTCTTT	TRBV6-6	TRBJ1-1	once	-
CASSVSGGRTDTQYF	TGTGCCAGCAGCGTCTCAGGGGGCCGCACAGATACGCAGTATTTT	TRBV9	TRBJ2-3	-	TRBD1
CASSLDLGRNSPLHF	TGTGCCAGCAGCTTAGATCTGGGGCGTAATTCACCCCTCCACTTT	TRBV13	TRBJ1-6	-	-
CASSELGEGDGYTF	TGTGCCAGCAGTGAATTGGGGGAGGGAGATGGCTACACCTTC	TRBV2	TRBJ1-2	few	-
CASSAKTKWNTEAFF	TGTGCCAGCAGCGCGAAGACAAAATGGAACACTGAAGCTTTCTTT	TRBV6-5	TRBJ1-1	few	-
CASSPLDRGNQPQHF	TGTGCCAGCAGCCCACTGGACAGGGGCAATCAGCCCCAGCATTTT	TRBV6-5	TRBJ1-5	-	TRBD1
CASSRTGGEGSNQPQHF	TGTGCCAGCAGCAGGACAGGGGGCGAAGGAAGCAATCAGCCCCAGCATTTT	TRBV7-8	TRBJ1-5	-	TRBD1
CASSPGTSGSYEQYF	TGTGCCAGCAGCCCTGGGACTAGCGGATCCTACGAGCAGTACTTC	TRBV11-3	TRBJ2-7	-	TRBD2
CRAGLKETQYF	TGCAGGGCTGGACTCAAAGAGACCCAGTACTTC	TRBV20-1	TRBJ2-5	-	-
CASSPGQGESGNTIYF	TGTGCCAGCTCACCGGGACAGGGAGAATCTGGAAACACCATATATTTT	TRBV18	TRBJ1-3	-	TRBD1
CASSYWARGTKNIQYF	TGTGCCAGCAGTTACTGGGCCAGGGGGACCAAAAACATTCAGTACTTC	TRBV6-2/TRBV6-3	TRBJ2-4	-	TRBD1
CASSPPGTGPRDTQYF	TGTGCCAGCTCACCACCCGGGACAGGTCCAAGGGATACGCAGTATTTT	TRBV18	TRBJ2-3	-	TRBD1
CASSLDASGGPRDTQYF	TGTGCCAGCAGCTTAGATGCTAGCGGGGGTCCTAGAGATACGCAGTATTTT	TRBV7-2	TRBJ2-3	-	TRBD2
CASSSRGVTNEKLFF	TGTGCCAGCAGCTCAAGGGGCGTAACTAATGAAAAACTGTTTTTT	TRBV13	TRBJ1-4	few	-
CAIRAPVGAGGTDTQYF	TGTGCCATCAGGGCCCCGGTTGGGGCGGGGGGCACAGATACGCAGTATTTT	TRBV10-3	TRBJ2-3	-	TRBD2
CASSQEVSYEQYF	TGTGCCAGCAGCCAGGAGGTCTCCTACGAGCAGTACTTC	TRBV4-2	TRBJ2-7	-	-
CASAVGQASYEQYF	TGTGCCAGTGCGGTGGGACAGGCGTCCTACGAGCAGTACTTC	TRBV7-9	TRBJ2-7	-	TRBD1
CASSPRGRNTIYF	TGTGCCAGCAGCCCCCGGGGGAGAAACACCATATATTTT	TRBV9	TRBJ1-3	-	-
CASSPQRDYGYTF	TGTGCCAGCAGCCCACAGCGGGACTATGGCTACACCTTC	TRBV7-2	TRBJ1-2	-	-
CASSEWRGGSNEQFF	TGTGCCAGCAGTGAGTGGAGGGGGGGCAGTAATGAGCAGTTCTTC	TRBV2	TRBJ2-1	-	-
CASSQDRDRPQHF	TGTGCCAGCAGCCAAGATCGGGATCGGCCCCAGCATTTT	TRBV3-1/TRBV3-2	TRBJ1-5	-	-
CASGQGGQPQHF	TGTGCCAGCGGGCAGGGTGGCCAGCCCCAGCATTTT	TRBV25-1	TRBJ1-5	-	-
CASSPESGARSNQPQHF	TGTGCCAGCAGCCCAGAATCAGGGGCCAGGAGCAATCAGCCCCAGCATTTT	TRBV7-6	TRBJ1-5	-	-
CASKDRENTEAFF	TGTGCCAGCAAAGACAGGGAGAACACTGAAGCTTTCTTT	TRBV2	TRBJ1-1	-	TRBD1
CASSLMRGPYNEQFF	TGTGCCAGCAGCTTAATGCGGGGGCCCTACAATGAGCAGTTCTTC	TRBV11-3	TRBJ2-1	-	-
CASSLTGRPNTEAFF	TGTGCCAGCAGTTTAACTGGGCGACCTAACACTGAAGCTTTCTTT	TRBV27	TRBJ1-1	-	-
CASQLGGFNQPQHF	TGTGCCTCGCAGCTGGGGGGGTTCAATCAGCCCCAGCATTTT	TRBV7-2	TRBJ1-5	-	-
CASRIIGTMNTEAFF	TGTGCCAGCAGGATAATCGGGACAATGAACACTGAAGCTTTCTTT	TRBV7-2	TRBJ1-1	-	-
CASSPTWDRINSPLHF	TGTGCCAGCTCACCGACTTGGGACAGAATTAATTCACCCCTCCACTTT	TRBV18	TRBJ1-6	once	TRBD1
CASTLPRSEQFF	TGTGCCAGCACCCTGCCGCGGAGTGAGCAGTTCTTC	TRBV11-3	TRBJ2-1	-	-
CAWSLEGSNQPQHF	TGTGCCTGGAGTCTAGAGGGCTCCAATCAGCCCCAGCATTTT	TRBV30	TRBJ1-5	-	-
CASRYRKLTANREMNTEAFF	TGTGCCAGCAGATACCGAAAATTAACAGCAAACCGGGAGATGAACACTGAAGCTTTCTTT	TRBV6-2/TRBV6-3	TRBJ1-1	-	-
CASSKAEGGSTEAFF	TGTGCCAGCAGCAAAGCGGAGGGTGGGAGCACTGAAGCTTTCTTT	TRBV21-1	TRBJ1-1	-	-
CAISEGPGTQYF	TGTGCCATCAGTGAAGGCCCAGGGACCCAGTACTTC	TRBV10-3	TRBJ2-5	-	-
CASSDSGGYYEQYF	TGTGCCAGCAGTGATAGCGGGGGGTACTACGAGCAGTACTTC	TRBV2	TRBJ2-7	-	TRBD2
CASRPGGGNTGELFF	TGTGCCAGCAGACCCGGGGGGGGAAACACCGGGGAGCTGTTTTTT	TRBV7-2	TRBJ2-2	-	TRBD2
CASSRDDGFPYF	TGTGCCAGCAGTCGGGATGATGGCTTCCCGTACTTC	TRBV2	TRBJ2-5	-	-
CASSGRQTGELFF	TGTGCCAGCAGCGGCAGACAGACCGGGGAGCTGTTTTTT	TRBV9	TRBJ2-2	-	-
CAWWTGIHGNTIYF	TGTGCCTGGTGGACAGGGATCCATGGAAACACCATATATTTT	TRBV30	TRBJ1-3	-	TRBD1
CASSYSNRGQGNTIYF	TGTGCCAGCAGTTACTCGAACAGGGGGCAAGGAAACACCATATATTTT	TRBV6-5	TRBJ1-3	-	TRBD1
CASSQGTGTDYGYTF	TGCGCCAGCAGCCAAGGGACAGGGACGGACTATGGCTACACCTTC	TRBV4-3	TRBJ1-2	-	TRBD1
CASSMLTGSDQPQHF	TGTGCCAGTAGTATGCTGACAGGCTCAGATCAGCCCCAGCATTTT	TRBV19	TRBJ1-5	-	-
CASSWQGGSNQPQHF	TGTGCCAGCAGTTGGCAGGGTGGTAGCAATCAGCCCCAGCATTTT	TRBV28	TRBJ1-5	-	-
CASRGQTSSGNTIYF	TGTGCCAGCAGGGGACAGACTAGCTCTGGAAACACCATATATTTT	TRBV2	TRBJ1-3	-	TRBD1
CASSAPAGTGEEKLFF	TGTGCCAGCAGTGCCCCCGCGGGGACAGGGGAAGAAAAACTGTTTTTT	TRBV6-1	TRBJ1-4	-	TRBD1
CASSYSIGTDPYEQYF	TGTGCCAGCAGTTACTCCATCGGGACAGACCCATACGAGCAGTACTTC	TRBV6-5	TRBJ2-7	-	TRBD1
CASSPRTGDPEAFF	TGCGCCAGCAGCCCCCGGACAGGGGATCCTGAAGCTTTCTTT	TRBV4-3	TRBJ1-1	-	TRBD1
CASSSPDRGAPEAFF	TGTGCCAGCAGCTCTCCCGACAGGGGAGCCCCTGAAGCTTTCTTT	TRBV7-9	TRBJ1-1	-	TRBD1
CASSLESPGGQSPLHF	TGTGCCAGCAGCTTAGAGAGTCCAGGGGGGCAATCACCCCTCCACTTT	TRBV11-2	TRBJ1-6	-	TRBD1
CASSVGTSGRRIGGELFF	TGTGCCAGCAGCGTCGGGACTAGCGGGAGGAGAATTGGCGGGGAGCTGTTTTTT	TRBV9	TRBJ2-2	-	TRBD2